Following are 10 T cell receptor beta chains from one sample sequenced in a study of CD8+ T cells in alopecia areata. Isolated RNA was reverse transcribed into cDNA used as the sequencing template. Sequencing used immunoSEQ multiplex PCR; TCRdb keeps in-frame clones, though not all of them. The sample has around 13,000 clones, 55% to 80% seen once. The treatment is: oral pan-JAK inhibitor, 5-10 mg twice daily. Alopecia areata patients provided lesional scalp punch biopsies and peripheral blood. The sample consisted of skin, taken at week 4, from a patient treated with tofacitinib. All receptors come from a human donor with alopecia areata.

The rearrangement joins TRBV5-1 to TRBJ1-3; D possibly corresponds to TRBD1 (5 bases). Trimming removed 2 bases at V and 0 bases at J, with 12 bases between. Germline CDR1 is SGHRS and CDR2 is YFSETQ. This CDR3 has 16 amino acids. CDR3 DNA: TGCGCCAGCAGCTTCATGGGACGGAACTCTGGAAACACCATATATTTT. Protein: CASSFMGRNSGNTIYF.

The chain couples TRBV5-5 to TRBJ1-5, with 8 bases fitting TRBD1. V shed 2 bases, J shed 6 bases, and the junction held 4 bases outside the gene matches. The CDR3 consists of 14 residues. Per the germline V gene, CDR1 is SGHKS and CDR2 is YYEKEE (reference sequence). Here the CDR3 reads CASSLGQGAQPQHF. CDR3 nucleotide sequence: TGTGCCAGCAGCTTAGGACAGGGTGCTCAGCCCCAGCATTTT.

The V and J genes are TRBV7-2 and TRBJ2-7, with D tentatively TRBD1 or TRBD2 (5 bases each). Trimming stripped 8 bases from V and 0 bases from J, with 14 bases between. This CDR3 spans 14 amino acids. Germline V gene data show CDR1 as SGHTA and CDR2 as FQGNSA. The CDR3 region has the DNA TGTGCCAGCGGTGCCGGGACGGTCTCCTACGAGCAGTACTTC. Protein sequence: CASGAGTVSYEQYF.

DNA of the CDR3: TGTGCCAGCAGCTTGACAGGGGGCAATGAGCAGTTCTTC. Encoded protein: CASSLTGGNEQFF. V and J are TRBV5-4 and TRBJ2-1, with 8 bases aligning to TRBD1. This CDR3 has 13 amino acids. V lost 1 base to trimming and J lost 6 bases; unmatched junction nucleotides: 0. Germline CDR1 SGHNT, CDR2 YYREEE (reference sequence).

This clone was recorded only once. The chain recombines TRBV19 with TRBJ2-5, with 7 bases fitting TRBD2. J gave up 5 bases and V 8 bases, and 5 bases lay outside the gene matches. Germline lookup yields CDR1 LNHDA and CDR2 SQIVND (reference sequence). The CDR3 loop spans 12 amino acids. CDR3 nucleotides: TGTGCCAGTCGACTAGCAGGGGAGACCCAGTACTTC. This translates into CASRLAGETQYF.

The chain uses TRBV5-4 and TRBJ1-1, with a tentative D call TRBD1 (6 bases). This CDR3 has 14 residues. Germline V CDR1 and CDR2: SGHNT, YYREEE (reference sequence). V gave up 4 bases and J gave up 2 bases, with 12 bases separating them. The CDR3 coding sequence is TGTGCCAGCAGCCGTGGACAGACAAACACTGAAGCTTTCTTT. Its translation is CASSRGQTNTEAFF. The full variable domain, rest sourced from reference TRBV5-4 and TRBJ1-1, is ETGVTQSPTHLIKTRGQQVTLRCSSQSGHNTVSWYQQALGQGPQFIFQYYREEENGRGNFPPRFSGLQFPNYSSELNVNALELDDSALYLCASSRGQTNTEAFFGQGTRLTVV.

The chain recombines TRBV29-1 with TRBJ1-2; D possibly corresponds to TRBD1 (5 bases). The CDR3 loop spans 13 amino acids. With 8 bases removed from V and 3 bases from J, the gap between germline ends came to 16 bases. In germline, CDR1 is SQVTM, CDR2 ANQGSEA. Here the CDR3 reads CSSRGGKDYGYTF. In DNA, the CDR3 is TGCAGCTCCCGCGGGGGTAAAGACTATGGCTACACCTTC. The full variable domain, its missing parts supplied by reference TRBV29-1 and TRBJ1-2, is SAVISQKPSRDICQRGTSLTIQCQVDSQVTMMFWYRQQPGQSLTLIATANQGSEATYESGFVIDKFPISRPNLTFSTLTVSNMSPEDSSIYLCSSRGGKDYGYTFGSGTRLTVV.

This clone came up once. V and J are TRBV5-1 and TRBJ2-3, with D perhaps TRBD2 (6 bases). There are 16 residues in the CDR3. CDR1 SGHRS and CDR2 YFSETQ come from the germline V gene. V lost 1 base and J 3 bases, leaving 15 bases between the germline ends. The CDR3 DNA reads TGCGCCAGCAGCTTGTACGGGACTTCGGGGACAGATACGCAGTATTTT. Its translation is CASSLYGTSGTDTQYF.

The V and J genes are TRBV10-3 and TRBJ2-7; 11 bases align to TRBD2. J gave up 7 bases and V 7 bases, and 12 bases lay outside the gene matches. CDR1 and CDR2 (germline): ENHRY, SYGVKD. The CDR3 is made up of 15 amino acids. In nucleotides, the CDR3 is TGTGCCATCACCACGACTAGCGGGATGGCCGGTGAGCAGTACTTC. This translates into CAITTTSGMAGEQYF.

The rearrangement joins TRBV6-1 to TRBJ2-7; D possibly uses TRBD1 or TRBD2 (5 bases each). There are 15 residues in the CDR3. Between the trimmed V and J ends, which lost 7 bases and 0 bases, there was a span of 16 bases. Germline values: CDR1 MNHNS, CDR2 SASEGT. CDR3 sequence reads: CASKVPGPSSYEQYF. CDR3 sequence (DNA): TGTGCCAGCAAAGTCCCGGGACCGAGCTCCTACGAGCAGTACTTC.